These T cell receptor beta chains were read from a single sample in a study of blood T cell repertoires in COVID-19. Assay: immunoSEQ multiplex PCR; the TCRdb copy retains only in-frame clones and omits some. The table lists around 370,000 clones, around 87% of them singletons, with about 6% in the top ten. The sequencing input was peripheral blood. Receptor source: a woman in her 50s with COVID-19, enrolled during active disease. Both conserved end residues are part of each CDR3. Each record gives: D gene, CDR3 length, V gene, J gene, clone size, CDR3 DNA, CDR3 protein. A D gene is named only where the DNA matches it firmly. The size entry is marked missing in some rows and otherwise reads once, few, many or a size class.

>TRBD1|15|TRBV27|TRBJ2-7|once
TGTGCCAGCAGTTTGGGGGACAGAAAATTATACGAGCAGTACTTC
CASSLGDRKLYEQYF
>TRBD2|12|TRBV15|TRBJ2-1|.
TGTGCCACCACCACACAGCGGGAAGGGCAGTTCTTC
CATTTQREGQFF
>TRBD2|22|TRBV30|TRBJ2-1|.
TGTGCCTGGGAGGGAAAAGGACTAGCGGGAGGGTCCAATGTTTATTCCTACAATGAGCAGTTCTTC
CAWEGKGLAGGSNVYSYNEQFF
>TRBD2|16|TRBV27|TRBJ2-1|.
TGTGCCAGCAGCCCGGCAGGGACTAGCAGTTACAATGAGCAGTTCTTC
CASSPAGTSSYNEQFF
>.|13|TRBV9|TRBJ1-1|.
TGTGCCAGCATCCCCCTGAGGAACACTGAAGCTTTCTTT
CASIPLRNTEAFF
>TRBD1|16|TRBV2|TRBJ1-4|.
TGTGCCAGCAGTGAATTAAAGGGGGCTCAGGGTGAAAAACTGTTTTTT
CASSELKGAQGEKLFF
>.|15|TRBV6-5|TRBJ1-5|.
TGTGCCAGCAGTTACTCCCAGATAAGCAATCAGCCCCAGCATTTT
CASSYSQISNQPQHF
>TRBD2|15|TRBV27|TRBJ2-1|.
TGTGCCAGCATAAAAGGGACTAGCGGAGATAATGAGCAGTTCTTC
CASIKGTSGDNEQFF
>TRBD2|13|TRBV2|TRBJ2-1|.
TGTGCCAGCAGGGGCGGGAGAGGTGGTGAGCAGTTCTTC
CASRGGRGGEQFF
>.|16|TRBV6-2/TRBV6-3|TRBJ1-2|.
TGTGCCAGCAGTTACAGACGAACAGCTTCCTGGTATGGCTACACCTTC
CASSYRRTASWYGYTF
>.|16|TRBV7-5|TRBJ2-7|.
TGTGTCAGAAGCTCCTGGCGGGGCGGGATGAACCACGAGCAGTACTTC
CVRSSWRGGMNHEQYF
>.|12|TRBV24-1|TRBJ2-3|.
TGTGCCACCAGTGGAGGCACAGATACGCAGTATTTT
CATSGGTDTQYF
>.|15|TRBV5-6|TRBJ2-2|.
TGTGCCAGCAGCTTGGCCGCCAGGTATCCCGGGGAGCTGTTTTTT
CASSLAARYPGELFF
>.|14|TRBV2|TRBJ1-5|.
TGTGCCAGCAGTGATCAGGCAGGAGGTCAGCCCCAGCATTTT
CASSDQAGGQPQHF
>TRBD1|14|TRBV2|TRBJ2-7|.
TGTGCCAGCGGATTACCACAGGGGGCTTACGAGCAGTACTTC
CASGLPQGAYEQYF
>.|16|TRBV25-1|TRBJ1-2|few
TGTGCCAGCAGTGATCGCCTGGCGGGGGGCGCCTATGGCTACACCTTC
CASSDRLAGGAYGYTF
>.|14|TRBV7-9|TRBJ2-5|.
TGTGCCAGCAGCTTAGAACGGAGCCAAGAGACCCAGTACTTC
CASSLERSQETQYF
>TRBD1|14|TRBV18|TRBJ2-7|.
TGTGCCAGCTCACGAGGGGACAGCTCCTACGAGCAGTACTTC
CASSRGDSSYEQYF
>TRBD1|14|TRBV6-5|TRBJ1-6|.
TGTGCCAGCCGGGACAGGGTCTTCGGGGGACCCCTCCACTTT
CASRDRVFGGPLHF
>.|17|TRBV19|TRBJ2-5|.
TGTGCCAGTTCACGGACAGTTAGCCACCCGTACCAAGAGACCCAGTACTTC
CASSRTVSHPYQETQYF
>TRBD2|16|TRBV2|TRBJ2-3|.
TGTGCCAGCAGTCGCCAACTAGCGGGAGTTGCAGATACGCAGTATTTT
CASSRQLAGVADTQYF
>.|16|TRBV24-1|TRBJ2-2|few
TGTGCCACCAGTGATGCCAGCGGGCGAGACACCGGGGAGCTGTTTTTT
CATSDASGRDTGELFF